This is a list of T cell receptor beta chains from one sample in a study of cytomegalovirus exposure and HLA in healthy donors. Profiled with immunoSEQ multiplex PCR; TCRdb holds only in-frame clones, not every one. This sample has 150,000 to 200,000 clones; about 10% occur once, and the top ten carry approximately 1.4%. Sample: PBMCs. The receptor set was obtained from a woman between 25 and 40 years old in good health and CMV-seropositive. Both conserved end residues are part of each CDR3. The D gene is left open where the match is weak. Clone size is not always given. Where it is, it says once, few, many or a class for expanded clones.

V gene	clone size	J gene	CDR3 length	D gene	CDR3 DNA	CDR3 protein
TRBV7-8	NA	TRBJ1-2	16	TRBD1	TGTGCCAGCAGCTCGGTAGGGGACAGGGACATCTTTGGCTACACCTTC	CASSSVGDRDIFGYTF
TRBV9	NA	TRBJ2-5	14	TRBD1	TGTGCCAGCAGCGAGCCCGGGACAGGGGGTAACCAGTACTTC	CASSEPGTGGNQYF
TRBV19	NA	TRBJ2-7	17	NA	TGTGCCAGTAGCCCTCCCGGAGGGCCAACCTCGGGTTACGAGCAGTACTTC	CASSPPGGPTSGYEQYF
TRBV9	NA	TRBJ2-2	17	TRBD1	TGTGCCAGCAGCGAGACAGGGGGCACCCTGAACACCGGGGAGCTGTTTTTT	CASSETGGTLNTGELFF
TRBV10-2	NA	TRBJ2-3	15	TRBD2	TGCGCCAGCAGTGAACCAGCGGGAAATCCGGATACGCAGTATTTT	CASSEPAGNPDTQYF
TRBV7-9	NA	TRBJ2-7	13	TRBD1	TGTGCCAGCAGCGCGACAGGGTATTACGAGCAGTACTTC	CASSATGYYEQYF
TRBV6-6	NA	TRBJ2-7	15	TRBD2	TGTGCCAGCAGACCCGGACTAGCGAGCTCCTACGAGCAGTACTTC	CASRPGLASSYEQYF
TRBV30	few	TRBJ1-4	13	NA	TGTGCCTGGAGTGTGCGGTTTAATGAAAAACTGTTTTTT	CAWSVRFNEKLFF
TRBV5-1	few	TRBJ2-4	13	TRBD2	TGCGCCAGCAGCTTGGGACTAGCAGACATTCAGTACTTC	CASSLGLADIQYF
TRBV30	NA	TRBJ1-2	13	NA	TGTGCCTGGAATCCGGGACTTGAGTTTGGCTACACCTTC	CAWNPGLEFGYTF
TRBV4-1	NA	TRBJ2-7	14	NA	TGCGCCAGCAGCCAAAGGGACTCGACCTACGAGCAGTACTTC	CASSQRDSTYEQYF
TRBV4-1	few	TRBJ1-5	15	NA	TGCGCCAGCAGCCCTGGAGGATTGAACAATCAGCCCCAGCATTTT	CASSPGGLNNQPQHF
TRBV5-6	NA	TRBJ2-2	13	NA	TGTGCCAGCAGCCGAACAAACACCGGGGAGCTGTTTTTT	CASSRTNTGELFF
TRBV14	few	TRBJ2-1	18	TRBD2	TGTGCCAGCAGCCAAGAATTGGGGCAAGCGGGAGGGCAGGGTGAGCAGTTCTTC	CASSQELGQAGGQGEQFF
TRBV19	NA	TRBJ1-4	15	TRBD1	TGTGCCAGTAGTCTGGAGGGACAGGGGGATGAAAAACTGTTTTTT	CASSLEGQGDEKLFF
TRBV21-1	few	TRBJ1-4	9	NA	TGTGCAGGGGATGAAAAACTGTTTTTT	CAGDEKLFF
TRBV11-3	NA	TRBJ2-7	16	NA	TGTGCCAGCAGCCCCCGACTTCACGGAAGGAACGACGAGCAGTACTTC	CASSPRLHGRNDEQYF
TRBV6-5	few	TRBJ2-7	15	TRBD1	TGTGCCAGCAGCCCCCGGGACAGACATTCCTACGAGCAGTACTTC	CASSPRDRHSYEQYF
TRBV7-2	NA	TRBJ1-2	13	TRBD1	TGTGCCAGCAACTACGACAGGGTCTATGGCTACACCTTC	CASNYDRVYGYTF
TRBV11-2	NA	TRBJ2-1	14	TRBD2	TGTGCCAGCAGGCAGCGGGAGCCCTACAATGAGCAGTTCTTC	CASRQREPYNEQFF
TRBV5-1	NA	TRBJ1-3	14	NA	TGCGCCAGCAGACAACAGGGTCCCGGAAACACCATATATTTT	CASRQQGPGNTIYF
TRBV6-5	NA	TRBJ1-3	15	TRBD1	TGTGCCAGCCACACCCGGGACAGGGCCGGAAACACCATATATTTT	CASHTRDRAGNTIYF
TRBV18	few	TRBJ1-5	14	NA	TGTGCCAGCTCACAACAGGGATCGGGGCAGCCCCAGCATTTT	CASSQQGSGQPQHF
TRBV30	few	TRBJ2-3	17	NA	TGTGCCTGGACCGCCCCCCGGGGGGCGAAAGGGACAGATACGCAGTATTTT	CAWTAPRGAKGTDTQYF
TRBV5-1	few	TRBJ2-7	18	TRBD2	TGCGCCAGCAGCTTGACCGGGACTAGCGGATTTAGCTCCTACGAGCAGTACTTC	CASSLTGTSGFSSYEQYF
TRBV6-5	few	TRBJ2-3	16	TRBD2	TGTGCCAGCAGTTACTCGTCGGGAGGGCGGACAGATACGCAGTATTTT	CASSYSSGGRTDTQYF
TRBV6-5	few	TRBJ2-5	13	NA	TGTGCCAGCGGACGGGGGTCCCAAGAGACCCAGTACTTC	CASGRGSQETQYF
TRBV5-8	NA	TRBJ2-3	16	NA	TGTGCCAGCAGCCCTCGGGTCTCGGGGGTCGCAGATACGCAGTATTTT	CASSPRVSGVADTQYF
TRBV7-8	NA	TRBJ1-1	14	TRBD1	TGTGCCAGCAGTCCGACAGGGATAGACACTGAAGCTTTCTTT	CASSPTGIDTEAFF
TRBV6-1	NA	TRBJ1-2	13	NA	TGTGCCAGCATTAGGCAGGGAAACTATGGCTACACCTTC	CASIRQGNYGYTF
TRBV6-6	NA	TRBJ1-4	15	NA	TGTGCCAGCAGACCCTACAGTGCAACTAATGAAAAACTGTTTTTT	CASRPYSATNEKLFF
TRBV11-2	NA	TRBJ2-1	17	NA	TGTGCCAGCAGCCACCGCAGGGTGGGGTTGGGTTACAATGAGCAGTTCTTC	CASSHRRVGLGYNEQFF
TRBV13	few	TRBJ2-3	15	NA	TGTGCCAGCAGCTTAGCTGGCCTAGAGGGTTTTACGCAGTATTTT	CASSLAGLEGFTQYF
TRBV5-4	NA	TRBJ2-1	14	TRBD1	TGTGCCAGCAGCTTTGGGACAGCCGCCAATGAGCAGTTCTTC	CASSFGTAANEQFF
TRBV29-1	few	TRBJ2-7	13	NA	TGCAGCGTTGAAGCGGGAAATTTGCGCGAGCAGTACTTC	CSVEAGNLREQYF
TRBV5-5	once	TRBJ1-5	15	NA	TGTGCCAGCAGCTTGGACGGGTTAGACAATCAGCCCCAGCATTTT	CASSLDGLDNQPQHF
TRBV4-1	few	TRBJ2-1	15	NA	TGCGCCAGCAGCCAAGGGCCGACTCTTACAATGAGACAGTTCTTC	CASSQGPTLTMRQFF
TRBV5-1	few	TRBJ2-7	15	TRBD2	TGCGCCAGCAGCTTCACGACTAGCGGGAGCTACGAGCAGTACTTC	CASSFTTSGSYEQYF
TRBV5-8	few	TRBJ1-4	17	TRBD1	TGTGCCAGCAGCTTATGGACAGGGGTAACAACTAATGAAAAACTGTTTTTT	CASSLWTGVTTNEKLFF
TRBV6-1	NA	TRBJ2-7	15	TRBD2	TGTGCCAGCAGTGAACCTGATAGCGGGAGGCGTGAGCAGTACTTC	CASSEPDSGRREQYF
TRBV5-6	few	TRBJ2-3	19	TRBD2	TGTGCCAGCAGCTCAATTACGGGCGGACTAGCGGGAGTTCGAGATACGCAGTATTTT	CASSSITGGLAGVRDTQYF
TRBV19	NA	TRBJ2-3	15	TRBD1	TGTGCCAGTAGCCTCGACAGGGTTAGCACAGATACGCAGTATTTT	CASSLDRVSTDTQYF
TRBV30	few	TRBJ2-3	16	NA	TGTGCCTGGAGTGGTGTGTGGGGGCACAGCACAGATACGCAGTATTTT	CAWSGVWGHSTDTQYF
TRBV9	NA	TRBJ2-7	15	NA	TGTGCCAGCAGCGTAGAGATCTCCCCTGAGCGCGAGCAGTACTTC	CASSVEISPEREQYF
TRBV5-1	few	TRBJ1-4	14	NA	TGCGCCAGCAGCTTGTCTCCCACTAATGAAAAACTGTTTTTT	CASSLSPTNEKLFF
TRBV4-1	NA	TRBJ1-5	15	NA	TGCGCCAGCAGCCAAGATCCGACATGGTCCCGGCCCCAGCATTTT	CASSQDPTWSRPQHF
TRBV6-5	NA	TRBJ2-1	11	NA	TGTGCCAGCAGTCCCGGACTGGAGCAGTTCTTC	CASSPGLEQFF
TRBV19	few	TRBJ1-1	15	NA	TGTGCCAGTAGTATACCCGGGGGAGCTAACACTGAAGCTTTCTTT	CASSIPGGANTEAFF
TRBV27	NA	TRBJ2-1	15	NA	TGTGCCAGCAGTTTATGGGTGGGAGGTGGTAATGAGCAGTTCTTC	CASSLWVGGGNEQFF
TRBV29-1	few	TRBJ1-1	16	NA	TGCAGCGTTGGTGGGGCGTCCATCGATCCGAACACTGAAGCTTTCTTT	CSVGGASIDPNTEAFF
TRBV6-6	few	TRBJ2-7	14	TRBD1	TGTGCCAGCAGCCACGGGTCAGGGGGCCTCGAGCAGTACTTC	CASSHGSGGLEQYF
TRBV10-1	NA	TRBJ1-5	13	NA	TGCGCCAGCAGTGTGGGAGAGGGTCAGCCCCAGCATTTT	CASSVGEGQPQHF
TRBV15	few	TRBJ1-2	12	TRBD1	TGTGCCACTTTGGACAGGGGGCATGGCTACACCTTC	CATLDRGHGYTF
TRBV27	few	TRBJ2-3	14	NA	TGTGCCAGCAGTTTACTGAGGAGGACAGATACGCAGTATTTT	CASSLLRRTDTQYF
TRBV7-9	few	TRBJ2-5	11	NA	TGTGCCAGCAGCTTACGGGGAGCCCAGTACTTC	CASSLRGAQYF
TRBV5-1	NA	TRBJ2-3	14	TRBD1	TGCGCCAGCAGGGAGACAGGGGGCACAGATACGCAGTATTTT	CASRETGGTDTQYF
TRBV9	few	TRBJ1-2	14	NA	TGTGCCAGCAGCGTATTCGGGTCAAACTATGGCTACACCTTC	CASSVFGSNYGYTF
TRBV7-9	NA	TRBJ2-7	15	TRBD2	TGTGCCAGCAGCTACGATAGCGGGGTGGCTTACGAGCAGTACTTC	CASSYDSGVAYEQYF
TRBV5-4	NA	TRBJ1-2	17	NA	TGTGCCAGCAGCCCCGTTCCCCGACAGGTCCCTAACTATGGCTACACCTTC	CASSPVPRQVPNYGYTF
TRBV19	few	TRBJ2-5	13	NA	TGTGCCAGTAGTTTTGGGGGGTCCGAGACCCAGTACTTC	CASSFGGSETQYF